This entry lists 6 T cell receptor beta chains sequenced from one sample in a study of T cells in Graves' hyperthyroidism and ophthalmopathy. RNA transcripts served as the template for amplifying TCR beta CDR3 regions. Researchers ran a first-round RT-PCR on the TCR CDR3 using the HTBI primer set. In TCRdb, the multiplex PCR reads were re-called with MiXCR into one record per CDR3 protein. The data contain 700,000 or so distinct CDR3 sequences, about 17% of them seen just once; the ten biggest clones take up under 8.5%. What was sequenced was blood. The receptors originated from a young man with Graves' hyperthyroidism.

This clonotype was observed a single time. The rearrangement uses TRBV20-1 and TRBJ2-1; 9 nucleotides match TRBD1. The J call may be mistaken, given a closer DNA end match to TRBJ2-7. Germline CDR1 and CDR2: DFQATT and SNEGSKA (reference sequence). The CDR3 extends over 14 amino acids. The CDR3 nucleotides are TGCAGTGCTCATCCGTGGACAGGGGTGGACGAGCAGTACTTC. Amino acids: CSAHPWTGVDEQYF.

V is TRBV20-1 and J is TRBJ2-3; the match to TRBD2 covers 7 bases. With V trimmed by 3 bases and J by 4 bases, 4 bases remained unmatched. This CDR3 has 13 amino acids. Germline V gene data show CDR1 as DFQATT and CDR2 as SNEGSKA (reference sequence). The CDR3 sequence: CSARLGRADTQYF. CDR3 DNA: TGCAGTGCTAGGCTAGGGAGGGCAGATACGCAGTATTTT.

This clonotype has just a few counts. V gene TRBV20-1 combines with J gene TRBJ2-5, with a tentative D call TRBD2 (5 bases). CDR1 DFQATT and CDR2 SNEGSKA come from the germline V gene (reference sequence). The CDR3 spans 16 residues. V was cut by 3 bases and J by 2 bases, with 19 bases left in between. The CDR3 here is CSASPGEGVVQETQYF. The CDR3 nucleotides are TGCAGTGCTAGCCCCGGGGAAGGCGTGGTACAAGAGACCCAGTACTTC.

V and J are TRBV6-1 and TRBJ2-5, with TRBD2 matching over 14 bases. CDR1 and CDR2 from the germline V gene are MNHNS and SASEGT. V was pared by 0 bases and J by 3 bases, with 3 bases of the junction left unmatched. This CDR3 comprises 17 residues. The CDR3 DNA reads as TGTGCCAGCAGTGAAGCGGGGACTAGCGGGAGTGAAGAGACCCAGTACTTC. It yields the protein CASSEAGTSGSEETQYF.

This clonotype was counted only a few times. The V and J genes are TRBV11-2 and TRBJ2-1; D remains ambiguous. Trimming removed 1 base at V and 3 bases at J, with 13 bases between. This CDR3 is 16 amino acids long. Germline V CDR1 and CDR2: SGHAT, FQNNGV. The CDR3 coding sequence is TGTGCCAGCAGCTTAGGGTATGGCGAAGGCTACAATGAGCAGTTCTTC. Translated, it gives CASSLGYGEGYNEQFF. Variable domain in full (rest from reference TRBV11-2 and TRBJ2-1): EAGVAQSPRYKIIEKRQSVAFWCNPISGHATLYWYQQILGQGPKLLIQFQNNGVVDDSQLPKDRFSAERLKGVDSTLKIQPAKLEDSAVYLCASSLGYGEGYNEQFFGPGTRLTVL.

This clonotype was counted at least ten times. The genes are TRBV28 and TRBJ2-7, with TRBD2 as a possible D gene (5 bases). The CDR3 consists of 14 residues. CDR1 and CDR2 from the germline V gene are MDHEN and SYDVKM. The V gene lost 7 bases and the J gene lost 2 bases, with 15 bases spanning the gap. CDR3 nucleotide sequence: TGTGCCAGCACTCCGAGGGCCAGTCCCTACGAGCAGTACTTC. Translated, it gives CASTPRASPYEQYF.